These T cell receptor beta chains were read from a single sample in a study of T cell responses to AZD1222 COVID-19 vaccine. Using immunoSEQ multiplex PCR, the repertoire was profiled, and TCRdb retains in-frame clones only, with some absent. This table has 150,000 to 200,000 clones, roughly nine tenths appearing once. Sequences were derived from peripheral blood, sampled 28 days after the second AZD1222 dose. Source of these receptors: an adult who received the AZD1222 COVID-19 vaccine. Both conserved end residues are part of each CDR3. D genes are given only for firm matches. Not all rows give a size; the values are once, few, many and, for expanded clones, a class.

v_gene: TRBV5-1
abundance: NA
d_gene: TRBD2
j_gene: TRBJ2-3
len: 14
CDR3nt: TGCGCCAGCAGCTGGACTAGCGATCCAGATACGCAGTATTTT
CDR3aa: CASSWTSDPDTQYF

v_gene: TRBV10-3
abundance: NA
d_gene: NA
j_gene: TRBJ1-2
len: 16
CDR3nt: TGTGCCATCAGTGAGTCGAGAGGGTCAATCAACTATGGCTACACCTTC
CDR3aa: CAISESRGSINYGYTF

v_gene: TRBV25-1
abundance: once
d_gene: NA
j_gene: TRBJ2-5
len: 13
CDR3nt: TGTGCCAGCCGAGGGATCCCTGGAGAGACCCAGTACTTC
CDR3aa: CASRGIPGETQYF

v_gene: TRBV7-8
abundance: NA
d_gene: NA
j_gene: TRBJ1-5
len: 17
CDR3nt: TGTGCCAGCAGCTTAATCTGGGCAAGGGCCAGCAATCAGCCCCAGCATTTT
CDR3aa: CASSLIWARASNQPQHF

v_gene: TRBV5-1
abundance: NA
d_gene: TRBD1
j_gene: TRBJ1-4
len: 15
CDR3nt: TGCGCCAGCAGCAGGACAGGGGCAACTAATGAAAAACTGTTTTTT
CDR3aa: CASSRTGATNEKLFF

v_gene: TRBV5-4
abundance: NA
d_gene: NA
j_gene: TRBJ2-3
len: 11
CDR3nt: TGTGCCAGCAGTTATACAGATACGCAGTATTTT
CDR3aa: CASSYTDTQYF

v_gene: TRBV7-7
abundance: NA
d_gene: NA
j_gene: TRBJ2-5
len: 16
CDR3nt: TGTGCCAGCAGCCCAACGGGGTTGGGGGGACAAGAGACCCAGTACTTC
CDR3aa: CASSPTGLGGQETQYF

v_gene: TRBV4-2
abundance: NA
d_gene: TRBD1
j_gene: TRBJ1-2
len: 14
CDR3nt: TGTGCCAGCAGCCAGGGGACAGGGTTGGGTGGCTACACCTTC
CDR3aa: CASSQGTGLGGYTF

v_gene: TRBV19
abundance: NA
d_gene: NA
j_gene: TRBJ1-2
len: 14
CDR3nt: TGTGCCAGTAGCATATACGGGGATAACTATGGCTACACCTTC
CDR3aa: CASSIYGDNYGYTF

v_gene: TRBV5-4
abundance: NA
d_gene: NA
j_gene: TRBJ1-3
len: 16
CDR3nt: TGTGCCAGCAGCTTGGCGGCCGGGGAATCTGGAAACACCATATATTTT
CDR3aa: CASSLAAGESGNTIYF

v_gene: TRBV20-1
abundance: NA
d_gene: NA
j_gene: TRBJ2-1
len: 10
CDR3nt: TGCAGTGCAAAGGGCAATGAGCAGTTCTTC
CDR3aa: CSAKGNEQFF

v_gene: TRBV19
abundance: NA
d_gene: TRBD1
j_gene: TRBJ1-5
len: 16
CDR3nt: TGTGCCAGTAGTATAGGTGGGCAGGGGGCCAATCAGCCCCAGCATTTT
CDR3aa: CASSIGGQGANQPQHF

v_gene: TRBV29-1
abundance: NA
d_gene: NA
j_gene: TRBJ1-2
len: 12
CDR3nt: TGCAGCGTTGAAGATATGCTGGATGGCTACACCTTC
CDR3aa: CSVEDMLDGYTF

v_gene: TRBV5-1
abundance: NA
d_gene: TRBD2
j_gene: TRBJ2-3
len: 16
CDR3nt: TGCGCCAGCAGCTGGGCGACTAGCGGGTGGGCAGATACGCAGTATTTT
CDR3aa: CASSWATSGWADTQYF

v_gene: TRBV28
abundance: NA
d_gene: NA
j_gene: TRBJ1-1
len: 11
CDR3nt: TGTGCCAGCGAGTTCGAGACTGAAGCTTTCTTT
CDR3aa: CASEFETEAFF

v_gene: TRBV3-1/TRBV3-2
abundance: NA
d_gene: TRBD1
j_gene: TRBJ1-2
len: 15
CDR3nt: TGTGCCAGCAGCCAAGAGACAGGGGGCGAGTATGGCTACACCTTC
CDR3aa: CASSQETGGEYGYTF

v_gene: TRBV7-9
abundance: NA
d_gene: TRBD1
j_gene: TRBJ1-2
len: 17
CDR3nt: TGTGCCAGCAGCTTCGGGACAGGGGGCAATCCGGGGTCGGGCTACACCTTC
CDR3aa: CASSFGTGGNPGSGYTF

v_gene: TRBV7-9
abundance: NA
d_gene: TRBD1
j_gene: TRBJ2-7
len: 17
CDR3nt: TGTGCCAGCAGCTCACCACAGGGGGAAGTTGGATCCTACGAGCAGTACTTC
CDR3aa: CASSSPQGEVGSYEQYF

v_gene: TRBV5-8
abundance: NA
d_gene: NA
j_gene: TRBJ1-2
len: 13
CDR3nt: TGTGCCAGCAGCTTGGCCGCAGGTTATGGCTACACCTTC
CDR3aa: CASSLAAGYGYTF

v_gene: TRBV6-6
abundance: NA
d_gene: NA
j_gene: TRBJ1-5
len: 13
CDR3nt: TGTGCCAGCAGCCCTGGGACCGGTCAGCCCCAGCATTTT
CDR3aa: CASSPGTGQPQHF

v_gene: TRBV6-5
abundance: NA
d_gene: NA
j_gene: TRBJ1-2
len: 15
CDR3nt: TGTGCCAGCAGTCCGTATGGCTCAGCTAACTATGGCTACACCTTC
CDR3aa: CASSPYGSANYGYTF

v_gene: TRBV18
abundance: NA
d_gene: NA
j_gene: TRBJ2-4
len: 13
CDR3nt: TGTGCCAGCTCACCACACGTGGGGGACATTCAGTACTTC
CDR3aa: CASSPHVGDIQYF

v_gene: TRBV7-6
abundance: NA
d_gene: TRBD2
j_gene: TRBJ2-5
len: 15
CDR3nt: TGTGCCAGCAGCATGCTAGCGGGGGCCGGGGAGACCCAGTACTTC
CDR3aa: CASSMLAGAGETQYF

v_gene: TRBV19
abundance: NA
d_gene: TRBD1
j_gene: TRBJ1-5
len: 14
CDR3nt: TGTGCCAGTGCAAACCAGGGGGGGAGTCAGCCCCAGCATTTT
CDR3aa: CASANQGGSQPQHF

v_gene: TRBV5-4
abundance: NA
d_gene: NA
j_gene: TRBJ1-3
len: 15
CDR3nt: TGTGCCAGCAGTAGAGGGGACCTCTCTGGAAACACCATATATTTT
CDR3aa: CASSRGDLSGNTIYF

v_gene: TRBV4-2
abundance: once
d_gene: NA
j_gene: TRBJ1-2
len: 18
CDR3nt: TGTGCCAGCAGCCAATTGATTAAAGGAGCTGGCTCCAACTATGGCTACACCTTC
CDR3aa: CASSQLIKGAGSNYGYTF

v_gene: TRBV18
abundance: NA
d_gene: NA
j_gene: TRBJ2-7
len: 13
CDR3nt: TGTGCCAGCTCACCGGGGACCGTGAGAGAGCAGTACTTC
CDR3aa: CASSPGTVREQYF

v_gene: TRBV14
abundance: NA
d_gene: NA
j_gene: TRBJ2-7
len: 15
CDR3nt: TGTGCCAGCAGCTACCGGGACCTATGGGGCTACGAGCAGTACTTC
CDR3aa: CASSYRDLWGYEQYF

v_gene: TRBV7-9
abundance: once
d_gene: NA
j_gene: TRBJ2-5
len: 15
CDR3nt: TGTGCCAGCAGCTTAGTAGGAACATTTGAAGAGACCCAGTACTTC
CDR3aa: CASSLVGTFEETQYF

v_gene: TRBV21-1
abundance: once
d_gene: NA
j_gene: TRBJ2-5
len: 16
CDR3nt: TGTGCCAGCAGCAAAACGCCGGCGGCGACCCAAGAGACCCAGTACTTC
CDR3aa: CASSKTPAATQETQYF

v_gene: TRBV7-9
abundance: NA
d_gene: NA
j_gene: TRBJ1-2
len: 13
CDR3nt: TGTGCCAGCAGCTTTGAAATTGCCCAGGGCTACACCTTC
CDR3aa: CASSFEIAQGYTF

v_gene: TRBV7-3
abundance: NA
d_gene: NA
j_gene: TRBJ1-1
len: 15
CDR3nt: TGTGCCAGCAGCTTAAATTCGATGGGGAACACTGAAGCTTTCTTT
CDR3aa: CASSLNSMGNTEAFF

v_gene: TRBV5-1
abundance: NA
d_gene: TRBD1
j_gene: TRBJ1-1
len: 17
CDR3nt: TGCGCCAGCAGCTTGGTGGTGACAGGGGCCCCGAACACTGAAGCTTTCTTT
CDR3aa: CASSLVVTGAPNTEAFF

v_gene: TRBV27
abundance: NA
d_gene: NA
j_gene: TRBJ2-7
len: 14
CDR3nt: TGTGCCAGCAGTTTAAAAGCAAGCTCCTACGAGCAGTACTTC
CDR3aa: CASSLKASSYEQYF

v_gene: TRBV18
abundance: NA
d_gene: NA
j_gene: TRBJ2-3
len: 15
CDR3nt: TGTGCCAGCTCACCACCACAGGGTTACTCAGATACGCAGTATTTT
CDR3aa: CASSPPQGYSDTQYF

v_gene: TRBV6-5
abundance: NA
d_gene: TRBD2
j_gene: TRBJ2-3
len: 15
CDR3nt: TGTGCCAGCAACACCGATGCGGGGGGGCGGGATACGCAGTATTTT
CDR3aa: CASNTDAGGRDTQYF

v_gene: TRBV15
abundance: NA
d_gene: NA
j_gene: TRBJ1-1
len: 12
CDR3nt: TGTGCCACCAGCAGTGGAGACACTGAAGCTTTCTTT
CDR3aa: CATSSGDTEAFF

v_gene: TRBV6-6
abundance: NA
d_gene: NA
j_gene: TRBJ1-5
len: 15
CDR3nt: TGTGCCAGCAGTTACGGGACGGGTGGCAATCAGCCCCAGCATTTT
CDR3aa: CASSYGTGGNQPQHF

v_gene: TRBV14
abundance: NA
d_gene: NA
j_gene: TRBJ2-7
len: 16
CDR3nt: TGTGCCAGCAGCCAAGACCAAGAGCGGAGGCTTTACGAGCAGTACTTC
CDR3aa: CASSQDQERRLYEQYF

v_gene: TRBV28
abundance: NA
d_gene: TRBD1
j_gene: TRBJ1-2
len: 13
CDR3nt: TGTGCCAGCAAGGGACAGGAATCTTATGGCTACACCTTC
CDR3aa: CASKGQESYGYTF

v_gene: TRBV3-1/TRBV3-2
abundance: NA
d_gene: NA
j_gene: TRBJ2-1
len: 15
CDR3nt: TGTGCCAGCAGCCAATCGGGGGCCCGGGGGAGGGAGCAGTTCTTC
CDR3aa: CASSQSGARGREQFF